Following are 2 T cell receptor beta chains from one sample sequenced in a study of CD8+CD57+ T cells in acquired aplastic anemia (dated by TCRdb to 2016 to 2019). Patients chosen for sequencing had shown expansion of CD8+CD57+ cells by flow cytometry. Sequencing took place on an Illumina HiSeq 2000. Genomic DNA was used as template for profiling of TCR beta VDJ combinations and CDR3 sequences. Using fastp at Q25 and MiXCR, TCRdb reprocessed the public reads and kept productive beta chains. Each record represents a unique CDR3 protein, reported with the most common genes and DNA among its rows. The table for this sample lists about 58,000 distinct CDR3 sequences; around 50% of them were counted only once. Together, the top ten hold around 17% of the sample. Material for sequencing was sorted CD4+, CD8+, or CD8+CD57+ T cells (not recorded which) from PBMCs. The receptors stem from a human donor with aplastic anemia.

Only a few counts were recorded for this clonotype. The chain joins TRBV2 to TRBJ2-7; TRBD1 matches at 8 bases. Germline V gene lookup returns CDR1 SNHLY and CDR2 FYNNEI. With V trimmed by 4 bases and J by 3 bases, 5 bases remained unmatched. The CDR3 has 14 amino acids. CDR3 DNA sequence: TGTGCCAGCAGTGCGCTCGGACAGGGCTACGAGCAGTACTTC. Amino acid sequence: CASSALGQGYEQYF.

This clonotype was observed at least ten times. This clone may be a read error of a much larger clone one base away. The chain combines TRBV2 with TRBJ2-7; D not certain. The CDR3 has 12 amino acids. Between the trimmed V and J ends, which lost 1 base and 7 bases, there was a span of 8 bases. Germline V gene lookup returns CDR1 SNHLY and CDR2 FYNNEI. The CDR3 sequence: CASSEEVGEQYF. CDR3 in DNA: TGTGCCAGCAGTGAAGAGGTGGGGGAGCAGTACTTC. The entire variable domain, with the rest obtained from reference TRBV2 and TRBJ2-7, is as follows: EPEVTQTPSHQVTQMGQEVILRCVPISNHLYFYWYRQILGQKVEFLVSFYNNEISEKSEIFDDQFSVERPDGSNFTLKIRSTKLEDSAMYFCASSEEVGEQYFGPGTRLTVT.